The clone carrying this TCR beta chain was detected only a few times. Its antigen is undetermined. Via MiXCR, TCRdb re-called the 5' RACE reads, giving one row per CDR3 protein. The table records around 450,000 distinct CDR3 sequences, 15% to 20% of them present only once. The data originate from a study of T-cell memory formation after mild COVID-19. General observations from the study: Several responding clones turned up in pre-infection memory, indicating that cross-reactive memory may have taken part.

The J segment lost 1 base and the V segment lost 2 bases, leaving 11 bases of the junction unmatched. The CDR3 totals 19 residues. Germline V gives CDR1 DFQATT, CDR2 SNEGSKA (reference sequence). The TCR originated in an adult woman who had mild COVID-19 (a few samples of this study predate the infection). Cell type and time point are not known. The chain recombines TRBV20-1 with TRBJ2-1; TRBD2 agrees at 13 bases. The material sequenced was PBMCs or a T cell subset sorted from them (not recorded which). CDR3 amino acids: CSARPIGGTSGVSYNEQFF. The DNA of the CDR3 is TGCAGTGCTAGACCTATCGGTGGGACTAGCGGGGTGTCCTACAATGAGCAGTTCTTC.